This T cell receptor beta chain was obtained from a study of cytomegalovirus exposure and HLA in healthy donors. In the PCR, 60 Vbeta and 13 Jbeta primers were used. Clones were sequenced by immunoSEQ multiplex PCR, and TCRdb holds only the in-frame ones, with some missing. In the table there are 100,000 to 150,000 clones, 75% to 90% of which are singletons. The germline CDR1 and CDR2 sequences are SSHAT and FNYEAQ (reference sequence). The CDR3 loop spans 15 amino acids. Losses at the gene ends were 5 bases for V and 3 bases for J; bases not matched to a gene: 4. In the case of this clone: The antigen is undetermined.

Notes on the study in general: Many donors shared some public TCRs, even though most TCR sequences were rare.

Sequencing was performed on PBMCs. The V and J genes are TRBV7-7 and TRBJ2-5; TRBD2 aligns across 12 bases. The TCR comes from a middle-aged man in good health and CMV-seronegative. This chain's CDR3 is CASSATSGGEETQYF. The CDR3 bases are TGTGCCAGCAGCGCGACTAGCGGGGGTGAAGAGACCCAGTACTTC.